Sequencing of this TCR beta chain was carried out in a study of cytomegalovirus exposure and HLA in healthy donors. Study-wide results and limits: Most observed TCR sequences were rare, whereas some public TCRs were detected in many donors. Cytomegalovirus association was assigned to 150 to 200 TCR beta chains. The classifier was said to identify cytomegalovirus status with high specificity and sensitivity.

V was pared by 6 bases and J by 7 bases, with 12 bases of the junction left unmatched. Germline lookup yields CDR1 SQVTM and CDR2 ANQGSEA. This CDR3 comprises 14 residues. Of note for this clone: Its antigen is as yet unknown.

Produced via immunoSEQ multiplex PCR; TCRdb's table is partial and in-frame only. The data show 50,000 to 70,000 clones, over 85% seen once. V is TRBV29-1 and J is TRBJ2-1; 7 positions agree with TRBD2. The clonotype was recovered from a woman aged 18-29 years in good health and CMV-seropositive. Sequencing was done on a sample of PBMCs. The CDR3 bases are TGCAGCGTCGAGGGAGGGAGGGTGAAAAATGAGCAGTTCTTC. Translation gives CSVEGGRVKNEQFF.